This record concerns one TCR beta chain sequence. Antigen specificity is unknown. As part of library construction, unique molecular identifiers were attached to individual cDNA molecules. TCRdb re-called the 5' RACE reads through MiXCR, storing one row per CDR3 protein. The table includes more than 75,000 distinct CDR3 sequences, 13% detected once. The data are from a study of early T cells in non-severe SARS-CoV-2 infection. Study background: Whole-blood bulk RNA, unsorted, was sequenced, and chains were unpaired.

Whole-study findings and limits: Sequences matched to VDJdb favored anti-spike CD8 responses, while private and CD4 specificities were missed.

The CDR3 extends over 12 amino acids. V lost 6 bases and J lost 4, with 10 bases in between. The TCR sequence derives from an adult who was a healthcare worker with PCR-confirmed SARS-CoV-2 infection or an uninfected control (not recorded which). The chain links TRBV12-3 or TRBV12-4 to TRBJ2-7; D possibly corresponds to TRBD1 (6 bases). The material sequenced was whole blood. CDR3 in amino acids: CASSPGVYEQYF. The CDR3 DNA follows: TGTGCCAGCAGCCCAGGGGTTTACGAGCAGTACTTC.